Presented here are 3 T cell receptor beta chains from one specimen sequenced in a study of blood T cell repertoires in COVID-19. The repertoire was sequenced with immunoSEQ multiplex PCR; TCRdb's copy has only in-frame clones and lacks some. Seen here are tens of thousands of clones, about 81% observed once, and the top ten hold roughly 30%. Sequencing was carried out using peripheral blood. These receptors all stem from a man in his fifties or sixties with COVID-19, enrolled during active disease.

This rearrangement joins TRBV7-6 to TRBJ1-4; 8 bases match TRBD1. Germline values: CDR1 SGHVS, CDR2 FNYEAQ. This CDR3 contains 15 residues. With 3 bases clipped from V and 8 bases from J, the junction kept 8 bases outside the gene matches. The CDR3 reads CASSLETGEREKLFF. CDR3 coding DNA: TGTGCCAGCAGCTTGGAGACAGGGGAGCGGGAAAAACTGTTTTTT.

The chain uses TRBV3-1 (or the pseudogene TRBV3-2) and TRBJ1-3; TRBD1 is a possible D gene (5 bases). CDR3 length: 14 amino acids. The germline CDR1 and CDR2 sequences are LGHDT and YNNKEL (reference sequence). V dropped 4 bases and J dropped 7 bases, with 14 bases sitting between them. The CDR3 sequence is CASSLRGTGNTIYF. The CDR3 bases are TGTGCCAGCAGCCTCCGCGGGACGGGTAACACCATATATTTT.

This sequence joins TRBV18 and TRBJ2-3; tentative D call: TRBD1 (6 bases). V lost 4 bases and J lost 0, with 14 bases in between. This CDR3 has 16 residues. Germline CDR1 is KGHSH and CDR2 is LQKENI. CDR3 sequence reads: CASSLQGRASTDTQYF. CDR3 nucleotide sequence: TGTGCCAGCTCACTACAGGGACGTGCTAGCACAGATACGCAGTATTTT. The whole variable domain, filled in from reference TRBV18 and TRBJ2-3, reads NAGVMQNPRHLVRRRGQEARLRCSPMKGHSHVYWYRQLPEEGLKFMVYLQKENIIDESGMPKERFSAEFPKEGPSILRIQQVVRGDSAAYFCASSLQGRASTDTQYFGPGTRLTVL.